The entry below gives a single T cell receptor beta chain sequence along with its context. The antigen is undetermined. Clones were sequenced by immunoSEQ multiplex PCR, and TCRdb holds only the in-frame ones, with some missing. The sample comprises around 46,000 clones, around 70% of which are singletons, and about 16% rests with the top ten. The record originates from a study of vaccination effects on CD4 cells after COVID-19. Antigen-specific CD4+ T cells expanded by the ViraFEST assay with viral peptide pools were then sequenced. Culture proceeded for roughly ten days, and CD4+ T cells were then isolated. Each participant was administered two doses of either the BNT162b2 or the mRNA-1273 vaccine. Cultures used about 2 million PBMC per well, approximately 9.6 IU/ml IL-2 and 9.5 to 10 ug/ml peptides. Germline V gene data show CDR1 as MNHEY and CDR2 as SMNVEV (reference sequence). V was pared by 7 bases and J by 6 bases, with 8 bases of the junction left unmatched. The CDR3 extends over 13 amino acids.

This TCR came from a human donor who received a COVID-19 vaccine. The rearrangement joins TRBV27 to TRBJ1-1, with 7 bases matching TRBD1. Sequencing used CD4+ T cells from PBMCs cultured with HCoV-OC43 spike peptides, obtained after COVID-19 vaccination. Subset in this sample: HCoV-OC43 spike overlapping peptide pool stimulation. The CDR3 region has the DNA TGTGCCAGCACCGTCGTCCAGGGGGCTGAAGCTTTCTTT. Encoded protein: CASTVVQGAEAFF.